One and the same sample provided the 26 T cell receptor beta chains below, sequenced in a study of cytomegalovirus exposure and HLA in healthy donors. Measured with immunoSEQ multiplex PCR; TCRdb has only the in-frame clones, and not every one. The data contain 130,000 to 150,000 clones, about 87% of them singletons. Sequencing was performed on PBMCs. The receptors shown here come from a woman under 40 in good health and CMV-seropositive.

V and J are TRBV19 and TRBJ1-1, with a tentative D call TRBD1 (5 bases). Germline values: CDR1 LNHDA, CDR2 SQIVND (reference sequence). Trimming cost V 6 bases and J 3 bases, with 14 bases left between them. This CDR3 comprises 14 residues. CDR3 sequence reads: CASSRRRAYTEAFF. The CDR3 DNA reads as TGTGCCAGTAGCCGTCGCAGGGCCTACACTGAAGCTTTCTTT.

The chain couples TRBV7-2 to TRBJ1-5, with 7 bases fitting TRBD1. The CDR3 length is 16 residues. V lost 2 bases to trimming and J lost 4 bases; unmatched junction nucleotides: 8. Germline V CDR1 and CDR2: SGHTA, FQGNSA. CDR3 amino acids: CASSLFRAGGNQPQHF. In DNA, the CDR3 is TGTGCCAGCAGCTTATTTCGTGCAGGGGGGAATCAGCCCCAGCATTTT.

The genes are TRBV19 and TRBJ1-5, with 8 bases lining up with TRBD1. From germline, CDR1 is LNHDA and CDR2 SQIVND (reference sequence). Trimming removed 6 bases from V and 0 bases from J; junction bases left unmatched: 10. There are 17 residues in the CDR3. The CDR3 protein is CASRRAGGGISNQPQHF. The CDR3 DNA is TGTGCCAGTAGACGGGCAGGGGGCGGTATTAGCAATCAGCCCCAGCATTTT.

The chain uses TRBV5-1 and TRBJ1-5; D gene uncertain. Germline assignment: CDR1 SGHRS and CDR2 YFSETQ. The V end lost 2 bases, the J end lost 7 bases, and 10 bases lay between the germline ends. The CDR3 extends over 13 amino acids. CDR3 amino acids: CASSFMAGQPQHF. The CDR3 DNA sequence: TGCGCCAGCAGCTTTATGGCCGGGCAGCCCCAGCATTTT.

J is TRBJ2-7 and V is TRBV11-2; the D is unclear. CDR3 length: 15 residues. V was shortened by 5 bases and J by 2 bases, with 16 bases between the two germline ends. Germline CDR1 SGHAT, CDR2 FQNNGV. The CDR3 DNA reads TGTGCCAGCAGCCCCCCAATAAGCGCGCCCTACGAGCAGTACTTC. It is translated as CASSPPISAPYEQYF.

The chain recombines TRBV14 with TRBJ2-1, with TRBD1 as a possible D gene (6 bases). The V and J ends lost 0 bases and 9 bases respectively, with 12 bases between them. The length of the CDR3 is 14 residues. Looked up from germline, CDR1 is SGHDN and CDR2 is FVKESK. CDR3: CASSQDTGRGEQFF. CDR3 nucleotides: TGTGCCAGCAGCCAAGATACAGGGAGAGGTGAGCAGTTCTTC.

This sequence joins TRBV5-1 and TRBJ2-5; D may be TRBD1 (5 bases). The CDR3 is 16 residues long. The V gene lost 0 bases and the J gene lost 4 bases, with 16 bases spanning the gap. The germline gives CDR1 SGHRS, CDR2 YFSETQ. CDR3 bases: TGCGCCAGCAGCTTGGGTTCAGGGAATTATCGAGAGACCCAGTACTTC. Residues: CASSLGSGNYRETQYF.

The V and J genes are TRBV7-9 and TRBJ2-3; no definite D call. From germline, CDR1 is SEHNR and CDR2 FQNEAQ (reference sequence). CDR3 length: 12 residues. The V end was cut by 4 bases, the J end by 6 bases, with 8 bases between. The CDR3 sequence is CASSSYVDTQYF. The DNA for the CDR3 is TGTGCCAGCAGCTCGTATGTGGATACGCAGTATTTT.

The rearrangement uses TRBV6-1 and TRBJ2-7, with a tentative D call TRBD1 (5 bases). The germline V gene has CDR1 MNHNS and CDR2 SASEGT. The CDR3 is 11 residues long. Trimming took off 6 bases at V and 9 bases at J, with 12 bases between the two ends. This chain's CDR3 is CASRWGDGQYF. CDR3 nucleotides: TGTGCCAGCAGGTGGGGCGACGGGCAGTACTTC.

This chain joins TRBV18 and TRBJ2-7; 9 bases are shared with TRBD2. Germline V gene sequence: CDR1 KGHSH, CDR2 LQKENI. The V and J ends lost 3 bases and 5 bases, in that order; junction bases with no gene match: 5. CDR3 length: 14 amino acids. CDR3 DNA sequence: TGTGCCAGCTCACCCGTAGCGGGAGAACACGAGCAGTACTTC. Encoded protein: CASSPVAGEHEQYF.

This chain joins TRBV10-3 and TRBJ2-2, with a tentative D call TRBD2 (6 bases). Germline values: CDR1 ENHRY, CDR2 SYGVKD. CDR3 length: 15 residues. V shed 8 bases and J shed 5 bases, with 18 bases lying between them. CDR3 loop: CAIGDWGVRTGELFF. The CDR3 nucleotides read TGTGCCATCGGGGACTGGGGGGTGAGAACCGGGGAGCTGTTTTTT.

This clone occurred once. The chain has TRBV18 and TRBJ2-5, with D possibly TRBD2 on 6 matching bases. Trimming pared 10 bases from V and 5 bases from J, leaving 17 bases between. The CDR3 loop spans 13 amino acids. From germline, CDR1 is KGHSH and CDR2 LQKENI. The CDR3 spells CATSRESGETQYF. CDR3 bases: TGTGCCACCTCCCGGGAGTCCGGCGAGACCCAGTACTTC.

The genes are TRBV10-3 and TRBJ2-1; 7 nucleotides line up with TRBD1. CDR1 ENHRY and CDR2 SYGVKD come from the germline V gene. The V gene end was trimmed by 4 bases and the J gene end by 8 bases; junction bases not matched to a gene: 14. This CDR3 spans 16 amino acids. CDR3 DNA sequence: TGTGCCATCAGTGCGGAGACCGGGACAGCAGTCCATGAGCAGTTCTTC. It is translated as CAISAETGTAVHEQFF.

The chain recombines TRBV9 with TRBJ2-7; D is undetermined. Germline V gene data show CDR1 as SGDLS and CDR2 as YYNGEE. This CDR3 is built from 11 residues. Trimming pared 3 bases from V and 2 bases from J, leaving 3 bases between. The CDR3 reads CASSGAYEQYF. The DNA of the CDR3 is TGTGCCAGCAGCGGAGCCTACGAGCAGTACTTC.

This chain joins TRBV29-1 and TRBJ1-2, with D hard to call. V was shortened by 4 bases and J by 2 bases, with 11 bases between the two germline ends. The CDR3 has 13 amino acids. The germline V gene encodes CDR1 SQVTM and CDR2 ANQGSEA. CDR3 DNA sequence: TGCAGCGTTGGTGGAGGGCCGAACTATGGCTACACCTTC. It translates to CSVGGGPNYGYTF.

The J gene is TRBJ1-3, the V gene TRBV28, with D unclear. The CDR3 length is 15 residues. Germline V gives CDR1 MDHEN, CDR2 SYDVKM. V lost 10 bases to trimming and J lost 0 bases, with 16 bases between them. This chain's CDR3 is CATDAGLFSGNTIYF. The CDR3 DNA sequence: TGTGCCACCGACGCGGGCCTTTTCTCTGGAAACACCATATATTTT. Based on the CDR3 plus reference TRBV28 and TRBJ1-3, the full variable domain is DVKVTQSSRYLVKRTGEKVFLECVQDMDHENMFWYRQDPGLGLRLIYFSYDVKMKEKGDIPEGYSVSREKKERFSLILESASTNQTSMYLCATDAGLFSGNTIYFGEGSWLTVV.

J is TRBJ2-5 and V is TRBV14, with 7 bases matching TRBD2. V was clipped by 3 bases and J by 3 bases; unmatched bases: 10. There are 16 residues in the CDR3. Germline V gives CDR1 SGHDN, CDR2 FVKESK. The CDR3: CASSQSLAVLEETQYF. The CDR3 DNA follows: TGTGCCAGCAGCCAGAGCCTAGCGGTCCTAGAAGAGACCCAGTACTTC.

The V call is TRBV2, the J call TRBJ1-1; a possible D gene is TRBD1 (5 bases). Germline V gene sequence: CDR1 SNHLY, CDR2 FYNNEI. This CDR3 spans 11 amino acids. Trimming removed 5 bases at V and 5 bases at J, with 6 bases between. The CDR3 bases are TGTGCCAGCAGTACAGGAACTGAAGCTTTCTTT. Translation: CASSTGTEAFF.

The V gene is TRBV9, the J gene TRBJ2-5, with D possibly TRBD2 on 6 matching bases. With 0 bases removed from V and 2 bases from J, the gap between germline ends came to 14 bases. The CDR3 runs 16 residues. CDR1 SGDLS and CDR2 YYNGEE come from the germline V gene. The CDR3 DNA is TGTGCCAGCAGCGTAGACGGTAGCGGCTCTCAAGAGACCCAGTACTTC. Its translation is CASSVDGSGSQETQYF.

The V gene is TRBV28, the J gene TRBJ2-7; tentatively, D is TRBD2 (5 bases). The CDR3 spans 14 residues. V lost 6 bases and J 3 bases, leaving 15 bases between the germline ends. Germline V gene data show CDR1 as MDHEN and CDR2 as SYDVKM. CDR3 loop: CASRGKEGSYEQYF. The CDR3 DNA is TGTGCCAGCAGGGGAAAGGAAGGGAGCTACGAGCAGTACTTC.

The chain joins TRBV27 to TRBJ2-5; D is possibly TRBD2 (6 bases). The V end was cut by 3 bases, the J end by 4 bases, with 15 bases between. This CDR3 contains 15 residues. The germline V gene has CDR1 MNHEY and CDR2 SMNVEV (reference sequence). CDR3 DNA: TGTGCCAGCAGTTTCTCTGCGGGACCTGGAGAGACCCAGTACTTC. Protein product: CASSFSAGPGETQYF.

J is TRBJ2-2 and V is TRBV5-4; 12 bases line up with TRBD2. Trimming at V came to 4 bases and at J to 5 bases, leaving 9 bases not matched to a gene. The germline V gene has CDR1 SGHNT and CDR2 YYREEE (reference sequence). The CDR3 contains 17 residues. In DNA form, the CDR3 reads TGTGCCAGCAGCGACGACTCCCTAGCGGGAGGGACCGGGGAGCTGTTTTTT. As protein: CASSDDSLAGGTGELFF.

The CDR3 sequence: CASSVALGLNYGYTF. The CDR3 DNA reads as TGTGCCAGCAGCGTAGCTCTTGGGCTTAACTATGGCTACACCTTC. The chain employs TRBV9 and TRBJ1-2; no firm D call. V lost 0 bases and J 1 base, leaving 10 bases between the germline ends. CDR1 and CDR2 from the germline V gene are SGDLS and YYNGEE. The CDR3 consists of 15 residues.

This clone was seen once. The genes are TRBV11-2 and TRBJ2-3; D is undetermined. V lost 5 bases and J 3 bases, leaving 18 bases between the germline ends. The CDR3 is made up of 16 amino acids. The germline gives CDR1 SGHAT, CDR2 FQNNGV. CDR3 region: CASSPEPGSATDTQYF. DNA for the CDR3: TGTGCCAGCAGCCCAGAGCCTGGAAGCGCGACAGATACGCAGTATTTT.

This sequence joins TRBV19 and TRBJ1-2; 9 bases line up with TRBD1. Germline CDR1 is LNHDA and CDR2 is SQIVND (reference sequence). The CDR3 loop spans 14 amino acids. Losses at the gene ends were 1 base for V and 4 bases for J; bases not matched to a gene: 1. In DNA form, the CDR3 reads TGTGCCAGTAGTATAGCGGGACAGGGCTATGGCTACACCTTC. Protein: CASSIAGQGYGYTF. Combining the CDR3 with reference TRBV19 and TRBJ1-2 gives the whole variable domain DGGITQSPKYLFRKEGQNVTLSCEQNLNHDAMYWYRQDPGQGLRLIYYSQIVNDFQKGDIAEGYSVSREKKESFPLTVTSAQKNPTAFYLCASSIAGQGYGYTFGSGTRLTVV.

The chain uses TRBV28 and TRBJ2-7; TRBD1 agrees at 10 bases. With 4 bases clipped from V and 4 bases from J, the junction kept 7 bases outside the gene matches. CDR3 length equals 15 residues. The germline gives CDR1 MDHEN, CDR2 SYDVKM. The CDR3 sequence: CASSSPRTGGYEQYF. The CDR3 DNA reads TGTGCCAGCAGTTCCCCACGGACAGGGGGATACGAGCAGTACTTC.